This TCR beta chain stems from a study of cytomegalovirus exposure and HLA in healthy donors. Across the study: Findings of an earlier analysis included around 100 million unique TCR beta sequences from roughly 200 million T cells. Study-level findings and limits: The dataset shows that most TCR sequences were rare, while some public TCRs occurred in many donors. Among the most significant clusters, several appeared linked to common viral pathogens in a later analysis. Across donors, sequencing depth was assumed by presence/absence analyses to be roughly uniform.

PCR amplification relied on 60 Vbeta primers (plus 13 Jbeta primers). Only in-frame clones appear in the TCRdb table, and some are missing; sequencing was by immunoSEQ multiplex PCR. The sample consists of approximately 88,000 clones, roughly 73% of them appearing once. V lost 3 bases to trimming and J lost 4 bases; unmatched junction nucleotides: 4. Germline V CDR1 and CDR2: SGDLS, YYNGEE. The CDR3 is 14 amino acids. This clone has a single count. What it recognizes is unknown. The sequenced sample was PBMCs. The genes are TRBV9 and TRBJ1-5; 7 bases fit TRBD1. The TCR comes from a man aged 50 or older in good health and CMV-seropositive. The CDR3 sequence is CASSGDSQNQPQHF. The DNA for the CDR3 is TGTGCCAGCAGCGGGGACAGTCAGAATCAGCCCCAGCATTTT. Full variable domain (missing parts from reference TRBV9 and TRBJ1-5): DSGVTQTPKHLITATGQRVTLRCSPRSGDLSVYWYQQSLDQGLQFLIQYYNGEERAKGNILERFSAQQFPDLHSELNLSSLELGDSALYFCASSGDSQNQPQHFGDGTRLSIL.